These T cell receptor beta chains were read from a single sample in a study of cytomegalovirus exposure and HLA in healthy donors. Method: immunoSEQ multiplex PCR; TCRdb's copy keeps in-frame clones and lacks some. The sample consists of about 170,000 clones, approximately 80% of them appearing once. The source material was PBMCs. The origin of the receptors is a woman aged 18-35 years in good health and CMV-seronegative. CDR3s include the opening cysteine and the closing phenylalanine or tryptophan. A D gene is named only where the DNA matches it firmly. Only some rows state a clone size, as once, few, many or a class for expanded clones.

CDR3nt	CDR3aa	abundance	d_gene	v_gene	j_gene
TGTGCCTGGAGTGTAGCCCTAGGGGGAGAGCAGTACTTC	CAWSVALGGEQYF	NA	NA	TRBV30	TRBJ2-7
TGTGCCACCCACTCCCGTTCCGCCCTAGCGGGAGTTTATGCAGATACGCAGTATTTT	CATHSRSALAGVYADTQYF	NA	TRBD2	TRBV28	TRBJ2-3
TGTGCCAGCAGCTTGGACAGGAGCTCTGGAAACACCATATATTTT	CASSLDRSSGNTIYF	once	NA	TRBV5-4	TRBJ1-3
TGTGCCAGCAGCACCGGACAGCCCTCAGGAGGTCAGCCCCAGCATTTT	CASSTGQPSGGQPQHF	NA	NA	TRBV6-6	TRBJ1-5
TGTGCCAGCAGCCCAGGTATAGGGGCGACCTACGAGCAGTACTTC	CASSPGIGATYEQYF	NA	NA	TRBV28	TRBJ2-7
TGTGCCACCCGGACAGGGGGCTTTGGAGAACTGTTTTTT	CATRTGGFGELFF	NA	TRBD1	TRBV2	TRBJ1-4
TGTTCCAGCAGCTCCAGCATCCAGACAGGGCGGAACACTGAAGCTTTCTTT	CSSSSSIQTGRNTEAFF	NA	TRBD1	TRBV7-9	TRBJ1-1
TGCGCCAGCAGCAAACCGGACAGGCCCCGGGATGAAGCTTTCTTT	CASSKPDRPRDEAFF	NA	TRBD1	TRBV5-1	TRBJ1-1
TGCGCCAGCAGCTTGGTGGTAGCGACGAACACCGGGGAGCTGTTTTTT	CASSLVVATNTGELFF	NA	NA	TRBV5-1	TRBJ2-2
TGCGCCAGCAGCTCACAAATTGGGACAGGCGACACTGAAGCTTTCTTT	CASSSQIGTGDTEAFF	few	TRBD1	TRBV5-1	TRBJ1-1
TGTGCCAGCAGCTTGGGTGGACAGCACTACGAGCAGTACTTC	CASSLGGQHYEQYF	NA	NA	TRBV7-8	TRBJ2-7
TGTGCCACCAGCAGACCCCCGGGACTAGCGGGAGTATCCTACAATGAGCAGTTCTTC	CATSRPPGLAGVSYNEQFF	NA	TRBD2	TRBV15	TRBJ2-1
TGTGCCAGCAGCTTTGGGGCAGCCTCTGGAAACACCATATATTTT	CASSFGAASGNTIYF	NA	NA	TRBV5-4	TRBJ1-3
TGTGCCAGCAGCCACGAGCGGGAGACCGCAGATACGCAGTATTTT	CASSHERETADTQYF	NA	TRBD2	TRBV5-4	TRBJ2-3
TGTGCCAGCAGCCACATTAGGACTAGCGGGAGATCCTACGAGCAGTACTTC	CASSHIRTSGRSYEQYF	NA	TRBD2	TRBV27	TRBJ2-7
TGTGCCAGCAGCTTAACCCAGGGAGATACGCAGTATTTT	CASSLTQGDTQYF	once	NA	TRBV7-9	TRBJ2-3
TGTGCCAGCAGCCCGACAGGAGCCTACGAGCAGTACTTC	CASSPTGAYEQYF	NA	NA	TRBV27	TRBJ2-7
TGCAGCGTCCGCCAAACAACCAGCTCCTACGAGCAGTACTTC	CSVRQTTSSYEQYF	NA	NA	TRBV29-1	TRBJ2-7
TGCAGCGTTGTACCTGCGGGGAGTTATGGCTACACCTTC	CSVVPAGSYGYTF	once	NA	TRBV29-1	TRBJ1-2
TGTGCCAGCAGCCAAGCGGGAGACTCCTACGAGCAGTACTTC	CASSQAGDSYEQYF	NA	TRBD2	TRBV16	TRBJ2-7
TGCGCCAGCAGCTTAGGTGGACAGGCCTATGGCTACACCTTC	CASSLGGQAYGYTF	NA	TRBD1	TRBV5-1	TRBJ1-2
TGCGCCAGCAGCGGGACTAGCGGCGGCCGAGAGCAGTACTTC	CASSGTSGGREQYF	NA	TRBD2	TRBV5-1	TRBJ2-5
TGTGCCAGCAACATCAGGGATGGCTACACCTTC	CASNIRDGYTF	NA	NA	TRBV28	TRBJ1-2
TGTGCCAGCAGCTTTCTACGGGCTAGCGGCATAACCGGGGAGCTGTTTTTT	CASSFLRASGITGELFF	NA	TRBD2	TRBV7-9	TRBJ2-2
TGTGCCAGCAGTGAAAAGGACAGGGGGCACTACGAGCAGTACTTC	CASSEKDRGHYEQYF	NA	TRBD1	TRBV2	TRBJ2-7
TGTGCCAGCAAAGGGGTCCTCTACGAGCAGTACTTC	CASKGVLYEQYF	few	NA	TRBV6-5	TRBJ2-7
TGTGCCAGCAGCCAGGGCAGCTTGACTGAAGCTTTCTTT	CASSQGSLTEAFF	NA	NA	TRBV14	TRBJ1-1
TGTGCCAGCAGCTTGAGGGGGACCACAGGTCCCAACTCTGGAAACACCATATATTTT	CASSLRGTTGPNSGNTIYF	NA	NA	TRBV5-8	TRBJ1-3
TGTGCCTGGAGTATTCAGTTCCGGGAGTATACTAATTCACCCCTCCACTTT	CAWSIQFREYTNSPLHF	once	NA	TRBV30	TRBJ1-6
TGTGCCAGCAGCTTGGCGCTTGCGGGAGTGGACATTCAGTACTTC	CASSLALAGVDIQYF	few	TRBD2	TRBV5-6	TRBJ2-4
TGTGCCAGCAGTTCAGGGGGCGCGAACACCGGGGAGCTGTTTTTT	CASSSGGANTGELFF	NA	TRBD1	TRBV2	TRBJ2-2
TGTGCCAGCAGTGATGCAGGTGGGACCCAGTACTTC	CASSDAGGTQYF	NA	NA	TRBV2	TRBJ2-5
TGTGCCAGCAGCCAGTCCGGGACTGCCTACGAGCAGTACTTC	CASSQSGTAYEQYF	NA	NA	TRBV7-6	TRBJ2-7
TGCGCCAGCAGCATGACAGGGGTACAAGAGACCCAGTACTTC	CASSMTGVQETQYF	NA	TRBD1	TRBV5-1	TRBJ2-5
TGTGCCAGCAGCCGACTAGCTAGTGAGCAGTTCTTC	CASSRLASEQFF	NA	TRBD2	TRBV25-1	TRBJ2-1
TGTGCCAGCAGATCGGGACTAGCGGGAGCGTCGTCCTACGAGCAGTACTTC	CASRSGLAGASSYEQYF	NA	TRBD2	TRBV7-9	TRBJ2-7
TGCGCCAGCAGCCAAAGTCTGCAGACAGGCCCAAGTTTCTCACCCCTCCACTTT	CASSQSLQTGPSFSPLHF	NA	NA	TRBV5-1	TRBJ1-6
TGTGCCTCCACCAGAAGAATAAGAGATACGCAGTATTTT	CASTRRIRDTQYF	few	NA	TRBV30	TRBJ2-3
TGTGCCAGCAGCCAAGGTCCAGGGCTGTCCTACGAGCAGTACTTC	CASSQGPGLSYEQYF	NA	NA	TRBV14	TRBJ2-7
TGCAGCGTGTCCGACAGCTACGAGCAGTACTTC	CSVSDSYEQYF	NA	NA	TRBV29-1	TRBJ2-7
TGTGCCAGCAGCCCCCTGAGAAGCTCCTACAATGAGCAGTTCTTC	CASSPLRSSYNEQFF	NA	NA	TRBV25-1	TRBJ2-1
TGCGCCAGCAGCCAAGATCTGGGGGCGAACACTGAAGCTTTCTTT	CASSQDLGANTEAFF	NA	NA	TRBV4-1	TRBJ1-1
TGTGCCAGCAGCTTAGCCGGTGGGACTAGGTATGGCGAGCAGTACTTC	CASSLAGGTRYGEQYF	NA	TRBD2	TRBV13	TRBJ2-7
TGTGCCAGCAGCGGGACAGGGTCCAGTGTCGGCTACACCTTC	CASSGTGSSVGYTF	NA	TRBD1	TRBV6-6	TRBJ1-2
TGCGCCAGCAGCCCGCCAAGGGGGACAGGGATGTACAATGAGCAGTTCTTC	CASSPPRGTGMYNEQFF	NA	TRBD1	TRBV5-1	TRBJ2-1
TGTGCCACCAGCACTCCGGGAACGGGGGATGGCTACACCTTC	CATSTPGTGDGYTF	NA	NA	TRBV15	TRBJ1-2
TGTGCCAGCAGTCCCCGGGGGACAGACAAGAACACTGAAGCTTTCTTT	CASSPRGTDKNTEAFF	NA	TRBD1	TRBV25-1	TRBJ1-1
TGTGCCAGCAGGACAGGGGATACGGGTGAAAAACTGTTTTTT	CASRTGDTGEKLFF	NA	TRBD1	TRBV2	TRBJ1-4
TGTGCCAGCAGTTTATATCAGGCGATCCCCTACGAGCAGTACTTC	CASSLYQAIPYEQYF	NA	NA	TRBV28	TRBJ2-7
TGTGCCAGCAGCAGGACAGGGGTAGCCGGGGAGCTGTTTTTT	CASSRTGVAGELFF	NA	TRBD1	TRBV7-3	TRBJ2-2
TGTGCCAGCAACCCCCTTAACTCACGCTATGGCTACACCTTC	CASNPLNSRYGYTF	NA	NA	TRBV28	TRBJ1-2
TGTGCCTGGAACCGGGACAGACCCTATGGCTACACCTTC	CAWNRDRPYGYTF	few	TRBD1	TRBV30	TRBJ1-2
TGTGCCAGCAGAGAAGCCGGGACAGCAAGCTCCTACGAGCAGTACTTC	CASREAGTASSYEQYF	NA	TRBD1	TRBV6-1	TRBJ2-7
TGTGCCAGCAGCTTAGTAACAGCACAAGAGACCCAGTACTTC	CASSLVTAQETQYF	NA	NA	TRBV7-2	TRBJ2-5
TGTGCCAGCAGCCCCGAGGGAGGGAGTAATGAAAAACTGTTTTTT	CASSPEGGSNEKLFF	few	NA	TRBV7-2	TRBJ1-4
TGTGCCAGCAATGAACAAGCTAACTATGGCTACACCTTC	CASNEQANYGYTF	NA	NA	TRBV6-5	TRBJ1-2
TGCGCCAGCAGCCAATCGGGACTAGACATTCAGTACTTC	CASSQSGLDIQYF	NA	TRBD2	TRBV4-3	TRBJ2-4
TGTGCCAGCAGTTTAGACAGGGACGAGCAGTTCTTC	CASSLDRDEQFF	once	TRBD1	TRBV27	TRBJ2-1
TGTGCCAGCAGTCTAGGAAACGTTTACAATGAGCAGTTCTTC	CASSLGNVYNEQFF	once	NA	TRBV6-5	TRBJ2-1
TGTGCCTGGAGTGTACTACCGGGACATCCGAACACCGGGGAGCTGTTTTTT	CAWSVLPGHPNTGELFF	NA	NA	TRBV30	TRBJ2-2